This TCR beta chain emerged from a study of pediatric ulcerative colitis. One to two pinch biopsies were taken from the rectum during colonoscopy. Findings and caveats of the study: Ulcerative colitis patients shared more blood-rectal clones than controls.

Remarks on this clone: Its matching antigen is unknown.

Germline V gene sequence: CDR1 KGHSH, CDR2 LQKENI. V shed 3 bases and J 5 bases; nucleotides not matched to a gene: 7. CDR3 length equals 14 residues. Samples were sequenced at Survey level, maximum 500,000 reads. Profiling relied on immunoSEQ multiplex PCR, and the TCRdb table lists in-frame clones only, not all of them. The profile shows fewer than 30,000 clones, over 55% of them singletons. This clonotype was sampled from a boy aged 5-17 years with severe ulcerative colitis. The chain uses TRBV18 and TRBJ2-7; 7 bases line up with TRBD2. The sequencing sample was made of gut tissue. CDR3 DNA: TGTGCCAGCTCACCCGGGGGGTCTCGTAACGAGCAGTACTTC. Residues: CASSPGGSRNEQYF. The whole variable domain, filled in from reference TRBV18 and TRBJ2-7, reads NAGVMQNPRHLVRRRGQEARLRCSPMKGHSHVYWYRQLPEEGLKFMVYLQKENIIDESGMPKERFSAEFPKEGPSILRIQQVVRGDSAAYFCASSPGGSRNEQYFGPGTRLTVT.